This T cell receptor beta chain is drawn from a study of CD8 T cells in Susac syndrome. Overall study context: Of the sequenced Susac syndrome patients, six had active disease and about eight were in remission.

Sequencing of TCR beta was undertaken in CD8+ and CD4+ T cells derived from blood. Random hexamers served to reverse transcribe roughly 0.45 to 1 ug RNA. It was immunoSEQ multiplex PCR that amplified TCR beta CDR3 across 54 Vbeta and 13 Jbeta. MiXCR, applied by TCRdb to the immunoSEQ multiplex PCR reads, yields one record per CDR3 protein. This table has approximately 190,000 distinct CDR3 sequences, approximately 95% appearing once. Germline CDR1 SQVTM, CDR2 ANQGSEA. The CDR3 spans 13 residues. V gave up 7 bases and J gave up 13 bases, with 22 bases separating them. The sequenced sample consisted of CD4+ T cells from PBMCs. V and J are TRBV29-1 and TRBJ1-4, with D perhaps TRBD1 (6 bases). The clonotype comes from a human donor with Susac syndrome. The CDR3 DNA is TGCAGCGCGAAGACAGGTATTATCGGAACACTGTTTTTT. As protein: CSAKTGIIGTLFF.